This T cell receptor (beta chain) is drawn from a study of shared T cell receptors in the human thymus. V dropped 3 bases and J dropped 0; count of bases not matched to a gene: 7. This CDR3 comprises 16 residues. CDR1 and CDR2 (germline): SQVTM, ANQGSEA. Assay: immunoSEQ multiplex PCR; the TCRdb copy retains only in-frame clones and omits some. The table records about 540,000 clones, 70% to 80% of them present only once. The same sample was also used in a study of human thymus T cells.

The clonotype originates from a boy under two years old with a congenital heart defect. The chain uses TRBV29-1 and TRBJ2-4; 8 nucleotides match TRBD1. The source material was thymocytes. The CDR3 loop reads CSVERTGPLAKNIQYF. The CDR3 DNA follows: TGCAGCGTTGAGAGGACAGGGCCGCTAGCCAAAAACATTCAGTACTTC.